The following is a T cell receptor (beta chain) sequence with its context. There is no known antigen for this receptor. CDR1 is given as SGHTA and CDR2 as FQGNSA, both from the germline V gene. The CDR3 runs 15 residues from the cysteine to the phenylalanine. The DNA shown is the 45-base CDR3, in frame from base 1. V lost 2 bases and J lost 2 bases, and the count of bases not matched to a germline gene is 4. This sample was taken from a study of cytomegalovirus exposure and HLA in healthy donors (dated by TCRdb to 2016 to 2017). Describing the broader study: According to an earlier analysis of a few hundred of the donors, about 180 million T cells yielded 90 million to 140 million unique TCR beta sequences and 276 Gb of sequence data. An early release that covered more than 550 HLA-typed donors contained approximately 300 gigabases of sequencing data and tens of millions of unique TCR sequences. The genetic ancestry cluster associated with self-reported Caucasian donors included about 81% of the approximately 430 genotyped donors. The aim of the study was to test whether cataloging public T cell receptors could identify signatures of past pathogen exposure. The study profiled the T cell repertoires of about 720 subjects by immunosequencing and related them to cytomegalovirus serostatus. Along with the roughly 700-subject first cohort, a separate validation cohort of 120 different subjects was used. The study combined high-throughput TCR immunosequencing, statistical association of individual TCRs with disease status, and machine learning to predict cytomegalovirus infection status. A later analysis re-analyzed previously published TCR beta repertoires from 660 or so donors and added high-resolution HLA genotyping to study TCR occurrence patterns. In the later analysis, no new phenotypic data were used to find candidate immune exposures; instead, reliance was placed on TCR beta sequences and their occurrence across donors. An earlier analysis of nearly 600 of the donors applied high-throughput TCR beta sequencing to assess whether each TCR beta V gene segment acted as functional or pseudogenic. Donor age, sex, ethnicity and CMV serostatus were compiled together with the repertoire data. A later genetic analysis took genome-wide SNP genotypes for 398 of the 666 donors and used that subset as a discovery cohort. All discovery cohort repertoires had been generated using a single sequencing platform. Class I and class II HLA loci were covered by the typing at four-digit resolution. Typing coverage differed by locus: A, B, C, DRB1 and DQB1 were typed in roughly 620-640 donors, DQA1 in 500 to 550, DPA1 in 600 to 610, and DPB1 in 400 to 480. Because of strong linkage in the cohort, roughly 5 DR-DQ haplotypes were treated as single units for association and clustering. On average, around 240,000 unique TCR beta nucleotide sequences were sequenced per donor among 300 to 500 genotyped donors of the cohort, with roughly 19% of those sequences being non-productive.

Library preparation used the immunoSEQ multiplex PCR assay. For the multiplex PCR, a mixture combining 60 forward primers for TCR Vbeta segments and 13 reverse primers for TCR Jbeta segments was used. The CDR3 region of rearranged TCR beta genes was amplified from genomic DNA by a multiplex PCR assay. The amplified TCR beta libraries were sequenced on the Illumina HiSeq System as 87-base-pair reads. The authors' analysis ran thus. A later analysis tallied 70 million to 100 million unique TCR beta chains across the roughly 610 repertoires, and approximately 9.9 million of those chains were shared by two or more donors. Raw reads were error-corrected and collapsed into unique sequences by a nearest-neighbor algorithm in which closely related sequences were merged to remove PCR and sequencing errors. Alignment of CDR3 sequences to IMGT reference sequences was used to assign V, D and J gene segments. For a sequence to be retained, a match of at least six nucleotides was required to both a V gene segment and a J gene segment. Rearrangements were classified as productive when the CDR3 lacked stop codons and remained in frame with V and J, and all other rearrangements were classified as non-productive. Following IMGT convention, CDR3 was defined as the stretch from the second conserved V-encoded cysteine up to the conserved J-encoded phenylalanine. Sequences without an unambiguous match to a single V gene segment were excluded from the earlier analysis of several hundred of the donors. An earlier analysis of 500 to 600 of the donors classified V segments as functional when productive rearrangements were above 56.7% and as segregating when the standard deviation between donors was above 5%. A statistical classification framework was developed to diagnose cytomegalovirus status using the catalog of TCR beta chain sequences. In a later analysis, TCR nucleotide sequences were compared against IMGT/GENE-DB human TR gene sequences so that V and J genes could be assigned. A later analysis assigned CDR3 sequences and most-parsimonious VDJ recombination scenarios with the TCRdist pipeline. In a later analysis, every TCR beta chain was defined by the combination of its CDR3 amino acid sequence and its V-gene family, and reads without a unique V-gene family were dropped. In a later analysis, 450 to 600 highly shared, low-generation-probability nucleotide sequences were removed to address suspected cross-contamination and a sequencing artifact. A later analysis calculated a clonal expansion index for each public chain from normalized within-repertoire ranks of inferred template counts. In a later analysis, generation probabilities were computed with a VDJ recombination model fitted to out-of-frame rearrangements, and the resulting probabilities were checked against IGoR. Hypergeometric tests were used in a later analysis to score TCR-TCR, TCR-HLA and TCR-CMV co-occurrence, with a repertoire-size bias correction applied to the TCR pairs. To estimate false discovery rates, a later analysis permuted the HLA or CMV assignments 20 times. In a later analysis, co-occurring TCRs were grouped using DBSCAN, with TCRdist sequence similarity added in when clustering inside HLA-allele-positive subsets. For co-occurrence clustering, repertoires with fewer than 30,000 or more than 120,000 public chains were excluded, along with several repertoires with anomalous nucleotide sharing. TCRdb holds this immuneACCESS table with in-frame rearrangements only. Some clones are missing; in checked studies, unresolved V genes explain under half, and the rest has no known cause. The DNA was the basis for D and trimming; V, J and clone size are from that table. The data table for this sample lists around 75,000 clones. The leading ten clones occupy approximately 15% of the sample.

General findings and caveats noted by the study authors: When HLA alleles, especially DR and DQ, strongly co-occurred, TCR associations were difficult to assign to individual alleles. Some IMGT-functional V segments, including TRBV6-2 and TRBV6-3, could not be told apart with the 87-base-pair reads, so those segments were excluded. HLA typing was unavailable for some donors at each locus, so association tests used only the typed subset. A further reported finding was that TCR beta sequences accurately predicted the HLA-A and HLA-B alleles for most subjects in the first cohort. This cohort had only TCR beta chains sequenced, and the lack of alpha or paired-chain data limited which features could be detected. According to a later genetic analysis, donors in an Asian-associated ancestry cluster had fewer N-insertions in productive TCRs than the approximately 670-donor mean. According to a later analysis, parvovirus B19, influenza, CMV and Epstein-Barr virus appeared linked to several top co-occurrence clusters. The study gave a list of about 160 TCR beta chains associated with cytomegalovirus. While some public TCRs were present in many individuals, most TCR sequences turned up only very rarely across donors. The classifier was reported to diagnose cytomegalovirus status with high specificity and sensitivity in both the original cohort and the validation cohort. A cluster of highly shared sequence variants was judged likely to represent a technical artifact of the sequencing pipeline. At a false discovery rate of 0.05, a later analysis linked around 17,000 TCR beta sequences to specific HLA alleles. Because counts were too low, more than 15 rarely observed V segments, including chromosome 9 orphons, were left out of the earlier analysis of about 500 of the donors. An association between a missense DCLRE1C variant and V-gene and J-gene trimming of TCR beta chains was found in a later genetic analysis and replicated in an independent cohort. Presence/absence analyses assumed roughly uniform sequencing depth across donors, an assumption that may not hold. According to a later analysis, most CMV-associated TCR beta chains appeared to be HLA-restricted, and the HLA associations seemed to be driven largely by CMV exposure. The authors suggested that the approach could potentially be extended to other disease states and immunological phenotypes. CMV serostatus was the only immune exposure information available for the cohort. Correlated functional status among segregating V segments might reflect linkage disequilibrium, but an unknown experimental factor could not be ruled out. A later analysis found that TCR association rates varied across HLA loci, with DRB1 alleles showing the most associated TCRs and HLA-C alleles the fewest. Compared with equally common non-associated chains, HLA-associated TCR beta chains in a later analysis were more clonally expanded and had lower generation probabilities. In vitro tests confirmed that three of the cytomegalovirus-associated TCR beta chains recognize cytomegalovirus antigens. In an earlier analysis of 587 of the donors, most TCR beta V segments appeared in productive rearrangements about 90% or about 30% of the time, broadly matching IMGT annotations.

The cohort comprised approximately 700 healthy bone marrow donors. At the time of sampling, every cohort member was nominally healthy, though immune exposures that went unrecorded were likely present. The donor tested CMV seropositive and was one of the 289 seropositive cohort members. A peripheral blood sample was collected from each donor, and TCR beta sequencing was performed on peripheral blood mononuclear cells. The Qiagen DNeasy Blood Extraction Kit was used to extract genomic DNA from the blood cell samples. Recombination joined TRBV7-2 with TRBJ1-2, and 8 junction bases match TRBD1. This receptor was identified in a man between 45 and 60 years old in good health and CMV-seropositive. The sequenced sample consisted of PBMCs. CDR3 sequence: CASSLLPGGNYGYTF. The nucleotide sequence reads as follows: TGTGCCAGCAGCTTACTACCAGGGGGCAACTATGGCTACACCTTC.